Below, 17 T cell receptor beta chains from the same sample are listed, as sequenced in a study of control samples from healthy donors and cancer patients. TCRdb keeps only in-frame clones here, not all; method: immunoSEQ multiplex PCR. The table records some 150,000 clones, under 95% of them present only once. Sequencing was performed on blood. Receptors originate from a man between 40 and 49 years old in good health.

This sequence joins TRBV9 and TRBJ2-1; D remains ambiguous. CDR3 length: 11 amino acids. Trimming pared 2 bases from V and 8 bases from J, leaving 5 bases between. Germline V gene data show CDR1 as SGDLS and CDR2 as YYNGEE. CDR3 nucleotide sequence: TGTGCCAGCAGCGTGAACGATGAGCAGTTCTTC. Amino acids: CASSVNDEQFF.

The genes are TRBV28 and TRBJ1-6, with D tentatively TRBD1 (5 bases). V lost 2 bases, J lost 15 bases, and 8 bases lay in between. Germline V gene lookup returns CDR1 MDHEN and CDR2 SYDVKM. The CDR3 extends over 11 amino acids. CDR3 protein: CASSLNGGLHF. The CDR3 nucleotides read TGTGCCAGCAGTTTAAACGGGGGCCTCCACTTT.

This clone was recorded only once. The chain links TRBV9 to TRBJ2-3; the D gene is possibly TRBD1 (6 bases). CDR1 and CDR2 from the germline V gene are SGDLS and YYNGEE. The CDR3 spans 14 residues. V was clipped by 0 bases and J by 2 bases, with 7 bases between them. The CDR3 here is CASSVGDNTDTQYF. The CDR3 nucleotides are TGTGCCAGCAGCGTAGGGGACAACACAGATACGCAGTATTTT.

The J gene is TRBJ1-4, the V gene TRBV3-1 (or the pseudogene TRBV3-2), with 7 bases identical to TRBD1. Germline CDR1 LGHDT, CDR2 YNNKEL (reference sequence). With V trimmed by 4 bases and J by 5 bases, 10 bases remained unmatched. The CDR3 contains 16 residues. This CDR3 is CASSPGTDFLNEKLFF. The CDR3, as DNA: TGTGCCAGCAGCCCGGGGACAGACTTTCTCAATGAAAAACTGTTTTTT.

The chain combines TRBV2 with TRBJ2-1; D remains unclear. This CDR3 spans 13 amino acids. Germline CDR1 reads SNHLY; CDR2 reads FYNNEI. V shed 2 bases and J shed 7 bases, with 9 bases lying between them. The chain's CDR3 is CASSETRLNEQFF. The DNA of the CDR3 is TGTGCCAGCAGTGAAACAAGGCTGAATGAGCAGTTCTTC.

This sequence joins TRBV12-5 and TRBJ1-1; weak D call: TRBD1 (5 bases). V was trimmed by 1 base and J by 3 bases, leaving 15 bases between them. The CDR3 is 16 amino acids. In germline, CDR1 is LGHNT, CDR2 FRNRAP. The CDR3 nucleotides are TGTGCTAGTGGTTTGGACCTGGGACTCCGGGACACTGAAGCTTTCTTT. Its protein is CASGLDLGLRDTEAFF.

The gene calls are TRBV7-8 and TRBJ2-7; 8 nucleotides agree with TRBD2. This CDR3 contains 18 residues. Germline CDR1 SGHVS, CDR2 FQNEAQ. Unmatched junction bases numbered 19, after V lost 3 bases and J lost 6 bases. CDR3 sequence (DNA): TGTGCCAGCAGCTTGCGTGGTAGCGGGATGTCAATTGTCGGCGAGCAGTACTTC. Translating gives CASSLRGSGMSIVGEQYF.

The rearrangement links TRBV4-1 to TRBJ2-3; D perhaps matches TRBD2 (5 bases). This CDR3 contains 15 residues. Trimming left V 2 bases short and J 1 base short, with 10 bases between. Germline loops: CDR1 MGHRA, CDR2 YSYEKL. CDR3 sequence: CASSQTGIRTDTQYF. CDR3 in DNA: TGCGCCAGCAGCCAAACGGGGATCCGCACAGATACGCAGTATTTT.

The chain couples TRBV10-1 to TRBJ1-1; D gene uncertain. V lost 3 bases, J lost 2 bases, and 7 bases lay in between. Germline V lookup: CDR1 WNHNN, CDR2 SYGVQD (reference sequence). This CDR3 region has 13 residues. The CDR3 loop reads CASSENTNTEAFF. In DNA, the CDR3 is TGCGCCAGCAGTGAAAACACCAACACTGAAGCTTTCTTT.

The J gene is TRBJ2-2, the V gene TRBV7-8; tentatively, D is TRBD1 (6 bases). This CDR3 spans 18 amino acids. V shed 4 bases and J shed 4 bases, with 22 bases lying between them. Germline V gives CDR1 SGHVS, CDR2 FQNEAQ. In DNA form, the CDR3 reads TGTGCCAGCAGCTACCTAAGAATGGGGGCGCTTATCACCGGGGAGCTGTTTTTT. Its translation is CASSYLRMGALITGELFF.

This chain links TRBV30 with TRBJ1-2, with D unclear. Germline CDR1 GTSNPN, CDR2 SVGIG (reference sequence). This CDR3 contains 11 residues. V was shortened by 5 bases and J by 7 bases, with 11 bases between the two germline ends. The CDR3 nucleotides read TGTGCCTGGGGACCCCCGGGTGGCTACACCTTC. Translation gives CAWGPPGGYTF.

In DNA, the CDR3 is TGTGCCAGCAGTGAATACAATGAGCAGTTCTTC. This sequence encodes CASSEYNEQFF. The chain couples TRBV25-1 to TRBJ2-1; D remains ambiguous. The CDR3 totals 11 residues. The V and J ends lost 0 bases and 6 bases respectively, with 0 bases between them. Germline values: CDR1 MGHDK, CDR2 SYGVNS.

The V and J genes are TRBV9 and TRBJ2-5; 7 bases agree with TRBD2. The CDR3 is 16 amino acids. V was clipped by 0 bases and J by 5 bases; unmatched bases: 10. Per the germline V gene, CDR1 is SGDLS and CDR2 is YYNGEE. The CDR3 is CASSVGSGGRVETQYF. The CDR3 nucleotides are TGTGCCAGCAGCGTAGGCTCGGGCGGGAGAGTCGAGACCCAGTACTTC.

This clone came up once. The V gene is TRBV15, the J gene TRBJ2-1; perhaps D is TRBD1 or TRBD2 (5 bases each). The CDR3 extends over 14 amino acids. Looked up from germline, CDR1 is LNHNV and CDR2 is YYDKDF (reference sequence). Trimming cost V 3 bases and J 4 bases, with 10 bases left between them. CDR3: CATSSGTLYNEQFF. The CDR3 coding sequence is TGTGCCACCAGCAGCGGGACCCTATACAATGAGCAGTTCTTC.

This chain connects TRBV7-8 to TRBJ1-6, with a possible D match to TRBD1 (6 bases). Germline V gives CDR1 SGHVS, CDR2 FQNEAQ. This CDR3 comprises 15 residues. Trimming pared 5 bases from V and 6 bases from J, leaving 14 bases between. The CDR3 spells CASSKFDRSNSPLHF. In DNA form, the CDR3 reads TGTGCCAGCAGCAAATTTGACAGGAGTAATTCACCCCTCCACTTT.

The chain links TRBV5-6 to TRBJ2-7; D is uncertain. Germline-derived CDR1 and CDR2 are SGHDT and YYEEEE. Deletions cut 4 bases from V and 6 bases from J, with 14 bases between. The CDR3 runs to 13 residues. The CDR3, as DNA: TGTGCCAGCAGCCCGATGGGGAACGGCGAGCAGTACTTC. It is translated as CASSPMGNGEQYF.

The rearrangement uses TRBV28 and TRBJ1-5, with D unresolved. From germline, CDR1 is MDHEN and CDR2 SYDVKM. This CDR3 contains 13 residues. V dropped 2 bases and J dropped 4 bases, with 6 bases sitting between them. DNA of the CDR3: TGTGCCAGCAGTTTAGCACTGAATCAGCCCCAGCATTTT. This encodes CASSLALNQPQHF.